The text below deals with one TCR beta chain. Its specificity is not known. The data originate from a study of identical twins. Findings and caveats of the study: Clonotypes of the beta chain that were abundant in cord blood carried fewer insertions (memory repertoires showed none). Zero-insertion findings could be partly confounded by invariant cells (MAIT and iNKT cells).

The V gene's germline CDR1 is SGHAT and CDR2 FQDESV (reference sequence). After removal of 2 bases from V and 8 bases from J, the junction contained 12 bases not matched to a gene. The length of the CDR3 is 16 residues. One entry per CDR3 protein, called by TCRdb with MiXCR from the 5' RACE reads. The sample yields some 1,700,000 distinct CDR3 sequences, around 33% seen once. The rearrangement uses TRBV11-1 and TRBJ2-3, with 8 bases lining up with TRBD2. Sequencing used cord blood. The receptor's source is a newborn girl in good health. CDR3 nucleotide sequence: TGTGCCAGCAGCTTAATCCGTCCGGGAGGGTCGGCTACGCAGTATTTT. Translated, it gives CASSLIRPGGSATQYF.